Following are 5 T cell receptor beta chains from one sample sequenced in a study of type 1 regulatory T cells. Notes on the study in general: Compared with non-type 1 regulatory T cells, type 1 regulatory T cells showed a more restricted TCR repertoire.

TCRdb processed the reads anew with MiXCR; each CDR3 protein has one entry. The top ten clones hold 8.3% of a sample with tens of thousands of distinct CDR3 sequences, less than 25% of them seen once. These TCRs are of unknown antigen specificity. Sequenced sample: cultured type 1 regulatory T (Tr1) cells, either the whole culture or a sorted fraction (not recorded which). These receptors all come from a human donor in good health.

This clonotype was counted once. V and J are TRBV20-1 and TRBJ1-5, with 7 positions matching TRBD1. From germline, CDR1 is DFQATT and CDR2 SNEGSKA (reference sequence). The CDR3 has 13 residues. V dropped 6 bases and J dropped 6; count of bases not matched to a gene: 8. CDR3 nucleotide sequence: TGCAGTGCAACCGACAGGGTTGCTCAGCCCCAGCATTTT. Its protein is CSATDRVAQPQHF.

The chain carries TRBV29-1 and TRBJ2-1; TRBD2 matches 7 bases. V gave up 7 bases and J gave up 4 bases; unmatched junction bases: 13. The CDR3 extends over 15 amino acids. Germline-derived CDR1 and CDR2 are SQVTM and ANQGSEA. The CDR3 loop reads CSEGSASGNYNEQFF. In DNA form, the CDR3 reads TGCAGCGAGGGCTCGGCTAGCGGAAATTACAATGAGCAGTTCTTC.

The chain joins TRBV7-2 to TRBJ2-5, with D uncertain. CDR1 and CDR2 from the germline V gene are SGHTA and FQGNSA. V shed 5 bases and J shed 5 bases, with 9 bases lying between them. CDR3 size: 12 residues. The CDR3 DNA reads as TGTGCCAGCAGCAAACCCGGGGAGACCCAGTACTTC. The encoded protein is CASSKPGETQYF.

The chain uses TRBV7-8 and TRBJ1-5; 10 bases agree with TRBD1. Germline V gene lookup returns CDR1 SGHVS and CDR2 FQNEAQ. The J segment lost 7 bases and the V segment lost 3 bases, leaving 9 bases of the junction unmatched. The CDR3 sequence is 16 residues long. CDR3 in amino acids: CASSFAEGQGRQPQHF. The CDR3, as DNA: TGTGCCAGCAGCTTCGCCGAGGGACAGGGGCGGCAGCCCCAGCATTTT.

This clonotype was detected many times. The chain recombines TRBV20-1 with TRBJ1-2; TRBD1 is a possible D gene (6 bases). This CDR3 is 14 amino acids long. CDR1 is DFQATT, CDR2 SNEGSKA, per germline (reference sequence). V was cut by 4 bases and J by 5 bases, with 17 bases left in between. CDR3 protein: CSATPQGRGYGYTF. As DNA, the CDR3 is TGCAGTGCTACACCGCAGGGGAGAGGATATGGCTACACCTTC.